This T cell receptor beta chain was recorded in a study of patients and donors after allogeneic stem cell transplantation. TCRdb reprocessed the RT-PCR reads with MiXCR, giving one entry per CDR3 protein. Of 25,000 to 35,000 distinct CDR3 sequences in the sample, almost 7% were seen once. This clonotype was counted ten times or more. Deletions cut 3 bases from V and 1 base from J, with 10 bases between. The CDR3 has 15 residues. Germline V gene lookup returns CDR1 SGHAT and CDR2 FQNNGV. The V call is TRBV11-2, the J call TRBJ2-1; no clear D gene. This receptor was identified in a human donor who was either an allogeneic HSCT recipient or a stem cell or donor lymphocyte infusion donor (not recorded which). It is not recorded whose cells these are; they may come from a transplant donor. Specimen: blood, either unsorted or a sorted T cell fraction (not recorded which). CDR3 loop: CASSFGVDSYNEQFF. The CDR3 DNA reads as TGTGCCAGCAGCTTTGGGGTTGATTCCTACAATGAGCAGTTCTTC.